This is a list of T cell receptor beta chains from one sample in a study of T cell repertoires in cytomegalovirus infection. TCRdb recomputed calls from the reads with MiXCR, one row per CDR3 protein. The sample carries about 890,000 distinct CDR3 sequences, around 31% recorded once. These receptors have no known antigen. The sample here was cultured CD8+ T cells from PBMCs, taken from culture after CMV antigen stimulation. Receptors were obtained from a human donor in good health (CMV status not recorded). Some clones in this sample may be carry-over from other donors' samples. Both conserved end residues are part of each CDR3. A D gene is named only where the DNA matches it firmly. Some rows mark clone size as missing; the rest say once, few, many or name a class of expanded clone.

J gene: TRBJ1-5
clone size: NA
D gene: TRBD1
V gene: TRBV24-1
CDR3 DNA: TGTGCCACCAGTCCCCACAGGGGGAGCAACAATCAGCCCCAGCATTTT
CDR3 protein: CATSPHRGSNNQPQHF

J gene: TRBJ1-1
clone size: NA
D gene: TRBD1
V gene: TRBV13
CDR3 DNA: TGTGCCAGCAGCCGTCCCGGGACAGGGATCACTGAAGCTTTCTTT
CDR3 protein: CASSRPGTGITEAFF

J gene: TRBJ2-1
clone size: few
D gene: NA
V gene: TRBV9
CDR3 DNA: TGTGCCAGCAGCGTAGCGGAGACAGTCCTAAAATGGGAGCAGTTCTTC
CDR3 protein: CASSVAETVLKWEQFF

J gene: TRBJ2-2
clone size: few
D gene: NA
V gene: TRBV28
CDR3 DNA: TGTGCCAGCAACCGGCCGATTAACACCGGGGAGCTGTTTTTT
CDR3 protein: CASNRPINTGELFF

J gene: TRBJ2-3
clone size: many
D gene: TRBD2
V gene: TRBV7-2
CDR3 DNA: TGTGCCAGCAGCTTAGGGACTAGCGGGGGGGCCTGGGATACGCAGTATTTT
CDR3 protein: CASSLGTSGGAWDTQYF

J gene: TRBJ1-2
clone size: few
D gene: NA
V gene: TRBV6-2/TRBV6-3
CDR3 DNA: TGTGCCAGCAGCCCCCGTGGGTTGAGGTTCGATGGCTACACCTTC
CDR3 protein: CASSPRGLRFDGYTF

J gene: TRBJ1-1
clone size: few
D gene: TRBD1
V gene: TRBV7-6
CDR3 DNA: TGTGCCAGCAGCCGCACCACTACAGGGGGCACTGAAGCTTTCTTT
CDR3 protein: CASSRTTTGGTEAFF

J gene: TRBJ1-6
clone size: few
D gene: NA
V gene: TRBV7-2
CDR3 DNA: TGTGCCAGCAGCTTAGTATTGGGGGGCTCGGCACCCCTCCACTTT
CDR3 protein: CASSLVLGGSAPLHF

J gene: TRBJ2-1
clone size: few
D gene: TRBD2
V gene: TRBV7-3
CDR3 DNA: TGTGCCAGCAGCTCGCTTGGGACTAGCGGGGACTACAATGAGCAGTTCTTC
CDR3 protein: CASSSLGTSGDYNEQFF

J gene: TRBJ2-3
clone size: NA
D gene: TRBD1
V gene: TRBV15
CDR3 DNA: TGTGCCACCAGCACCTTGACAGGGGAGGCAGATACGCAGTATTTT
CDR3 protein: CATSTLTGEADTQYF

J gene: TRBJ2-2
clone size: NA
D gene: NA
V gene: TRBV29-1
CDR3 DNA: TGCAGCGTTGAGTCGCCACCGAACACCGGGGAGCTGTTTTTT
CDR3 protein: CSVESPPNTGELFF

J gene: TRBJ2-7
clone size: few
D gene: NA
V gene: TRBV27
CDR3 DNA: TGTGCCAGTAGCCCCGGGGCAGACATCTACGAGCAGTACTTC
CDR3 protein: CASSPGADIYEQYF

J gene: TRBJ1-5
clone size: few
D gene: NA
V gene: TRBV7-6
CDR3 DNA: TGTGCCAGCAGCTTAGGGGTACCTTGGGGCAATCAGCCCCAGCATTTT
CDR3 protein: CASSLGVPWGNQPQHF

J gene: TRBJ2-7
clone size: few
D gene: NA
V gene: TRBV7-8
CDR3 DNA: TGTGCCAGCAGCTTAGGGGGGTCGGACAATACCTACGAGCAGTACTTC
CDR3 protein: CASSLGGSDNTYEQYF